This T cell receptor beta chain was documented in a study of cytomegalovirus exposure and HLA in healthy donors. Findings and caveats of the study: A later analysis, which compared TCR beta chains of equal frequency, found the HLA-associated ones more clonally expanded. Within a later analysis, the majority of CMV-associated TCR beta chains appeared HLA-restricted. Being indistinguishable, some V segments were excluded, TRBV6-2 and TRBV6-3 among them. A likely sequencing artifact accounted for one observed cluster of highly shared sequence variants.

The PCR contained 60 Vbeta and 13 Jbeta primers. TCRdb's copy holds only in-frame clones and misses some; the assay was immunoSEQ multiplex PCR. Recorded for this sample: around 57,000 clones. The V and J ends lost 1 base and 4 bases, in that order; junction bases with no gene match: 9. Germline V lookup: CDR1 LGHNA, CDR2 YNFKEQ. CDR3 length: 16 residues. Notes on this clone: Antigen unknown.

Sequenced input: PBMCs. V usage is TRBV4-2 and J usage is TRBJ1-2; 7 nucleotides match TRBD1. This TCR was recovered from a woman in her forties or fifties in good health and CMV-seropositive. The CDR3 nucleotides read TGTGCCAGCAGCCAAGCCTTTAGACAGGGCGGCTATGGCTACACCTTC. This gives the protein CASSQAFRQGGYGYTF.